This T cell receptor (beta chain) came from a study of cytomegalovirus exposure and HLA in healthy donors. Across the whole study: According to later analysis, the same platform produced the roughly 130 validation and under 700 first-cohort repertoires. Findings of the study overall: The TCR clusters that emerged in the first cohort tended, a later analysis found, to co-occur in the 120 or so validation repertoires.

Some clones are missing from TCRdb's copy, which holds only in-frame ones; the method was immunoSEQ multiplex PCR. The sample consists of roughly 120,000 clones, approximately 89% of them appearing once. Separate from the roughly 670-subject first cohort, the roughly 120-subject validation cohort was the one that the donors belonged to. CDR1 and CDR2 (germline): GTSNPN, SVGIG (reference sequence). This CDR3 comprises 14 residues. Trimming cost V 2 bases and J 11 bases, with 21 bases left between them. Points on this clone: Its antigen is unidentified.

The source is a man between 18 and 29 years old in good health and CMV-seronegative. The chain links TRBV30 to TRBJ1-2; D not resolved. The sequenced sample consisted of PBMCs. CDR3 region: CAWSSGRRSILYTF. CDR3 nucleotides: TGTGCCTGGAGTTCCGGCAGAAGGAGTATTTTGTACACCTTC.